Below, one T cell receptor beta chain is given with its context. Its antigen is not known. The data belong to a study of TIL therapy for anti-PD-1-resistant metastatic lung cancer. Overall study: Tumors had a median PD-L1 proportion score of 6%.

The sample's time point: pre-treatment sample, taken before nivolumab and TIL therapy. Most excised metastases sampled were pleural nodules or supraclavicular lymph nodes. This was the immunoSEQ v3 assay. Libraries were sequenced to 2 million or so read pairs (survey) or roughly 4.5-6 million (deep). Some clones are missing from TCRdb's copy, which holds only in-frame ones; the method was immunoSEQ multiplex PCR. The data show roughly 26,000 clones, around 70% seen once. Between the trimmed V and J ends, which lost 3 bases and 5 bases, there was a span of 8 bases. The length of the CDR3 is 12 residues. Germline loops: CDR1 SGHKS, CDR2 YYEKEE (reference sequence). Findings and caveats of the study: Compared with baseline intratumoral T cells, expanded TIL cultures were more clonal and less diverse (approximately 6% vs 31%).

The chain joins TRBV5-5 to TRBJ1-2; D call uncertain. The receptor's source is a person between 25 and 80 years old with non-small cell lung cancer. Material: tumor tissue, obtained at baseline. CDR3 residues: CASSSTDYGYTF. DNA of the CDR3: TGTGCCAGCAGCTCGACGGATTATGGCTACACCTTC. Supplemented by reference TRBV5-5 and TRBJ1-2, the full variable domain reads DAGVTQSPTHLIKTRGQQVTLRCSPISGHKSVSWYQQVLGQGPQFIFQYYEKEERGRGNFPDRFSARQFPNYSSELNVNALLLGDSALYLCASSSTDYGYTFGSGTRLTVV.